The clone carrying this T cell receptor (beta chain) was found once. The antigen is not known. Being one base from a much bigger clone, this may be a read error. These data are taken from a study of T cells in Graves' hyperthyroidism and ophthalmopathy. Amplified regions were TCR beta CDR3 sequences from RNA transcripts. A first-round RT-PCR of the TCR CDR3 used the HTBI primer set. Via MiXCR, TCRdb re-called the multiplex PCR reads, giving one row per CDR3 protein. The sample holds 250,000 to 300,000 distinct CDR3 sequences, roughly 15% seen once. The CDR3 sequence is 13 residues long. Per germline, CDR1 WSHSY and CDR2 SAAADI. The sample of blood was obtained at first hyperthyroidism diagnosis (before any ophthalmopathy symptoms). Study-wide findings and caveats: The model identified upcoming ophthalmopathy a median around 6 months ahead of onset.

The clonotype was recovered from a woman aged 45-59 years with Graves' hyperthyroidism that later progressed to Graves' ophthalmopathy. This sequence joins TRBV10-2 and TRBJ2-5, with 7 bases fitting TRBD1. The specimen was blood. Written as DNA, the CDR3 is TGCTCCAGCAGCGTTCAGGGGGAAGGGACCCAGTACTTC. Protein: CSSSVQGEGTQYF.